A selection of T cell receptor beta chains follows, all from one sample in a study of CD8+CD57+ T cells in acquired aplastic anemia. TCRdb passed the reads through MiXCR, listing each CDR3 protein once. The profile shows roughly 130,000 distinct CDR3 sequences, 48% of them singletons. The material sequenced was sorted CD4+, CD8+, or CD8+CD57+ T cells (not recorded which) from PBMCs. The source of these receptors is a human donor in good health, serving as a control. Both conserved end residues are part of each CDR3. The order of the fields is V gene, clone size, CDR3 length, D gene, J gene, CDR3 DNA, CDR3 protein. D genes are given only for firm matches. A clone size is listed for some rows: how often the clone was seen (once, few, many), or a class if it is expanded.

V: TRBV9
size: .
length: 15
D: TRBD2
J: TRBJ2-7
DNA: TGTGCCAGCAGCGGTACTAGCGGGGGCCCTTACGAGCAGTACTTC
CDR3: CASSGTSGGPYEQYF

V: TRBV25-1
size: many
length: 20
D: TRBD1
J: TRBJ1-5
DNA: TGTGCCAGCCTAGGGGGCCGGAGACAGGGGGTTGGGTTCGATAATCAGCCCCAGCATTTT
CDR3: CASLGGRRQGVGFDNQPQHF

V: TRBV19
size: once
length: 15
D: .
J: TRBJ2-6
DNA: TGTGCCAGTAGTATTGGGGTCTCTGGGGCCAACGTCCTGACTTTC
CDR3: CASSIGVSGANVLTF

V: TRBV19
size: .
length: 14
D: .
J: TRBJ1-6
DNA: TGTGCCAGTAGTCCGAGACAGTGGAATTCACCCCTCCACTTT
CDR3: CASSPRQWNSPLHF

V: TRBV5-6
size: many
length: 17
D: .
J: TRBJ1-2
DNA: TGTGCCAGCAGCTTGGGGGGTCCGGGACAAGTTAACTATGGCTACACCTTC
CDR3: CASSLGGPGQVNYGYTF

V: TRBV20-1
size: many
length: 15
D: TRBD2
J: TRBJ2-3
DNA: TGCAGTGCTGTCCCCTCTAGCGGGGGGGCAGATACGCAGTATTTT
CDR3: CSAVPSSGGADTQYF

V: TRBV20-1
size: .
length: 15
D: TRBD1
J: TRBJ1-2
DNA: TGCAGTGCTAGAGATCCGGCCGGGACAGTCTATGGCTACACCTTC
CDR3: CSARDPAGTVYGYTF

V: TRBV12-3/TRBV12-4
size: many
length: 15
D: TRBD1
J: TRBJ2-7
DNA: TGTGCCAGCAGTCGCCGGACAGGGGCCTCCTACGAGCAGTACTTC
CDR3: CASSRRTGASYEQYF

V: TRBV5-4
size: many
length: 15
D: TRBD1
J: TRBJ1-2
DNA: TGTGCCAGCAGCCCAAAACCGGACAGGATCCATGGCTACACCTTC
CDR3: CASSPKPDRIHGYTF

V: TRBV20-1
size: many
length: 17
D: TRBD1
J: TRBJ1-4
DNA: TGCAGTGCTAGAGATCCCCGACAGGGCGGAACTAATGAAAAACTGTTTTTT
CDR3: CSARDPRQGGTNEKLFF

V: TRBV29-1
size: .
length: 13
D: .
J: TRBJ2-1
DNA: TGCAGCGTTGGAGATCTTGATAGAAGTGAGCAGTTCTTC
CDR3: CSVGDLDRSEQFF

V: TRBV24-1
size: .
length: 16
D: TRBD2
J: TRBJ2-3
DNA: TGTGCCACCAGTGAAACAGGGACTAGTCGGGCAGATACGCAGTATTTT
CDR3: CATSETGTSRADTQYF

V: TRBV20-1
size: many
length: 15
D: TRBD1
J: TRBJ2-1
DNA: TGCAGTGCTCCCCGTGGACAGGGGGCGTCAAATGAGCAGTTCTTC
CDR3: CSAPRGQGASNEQFF

V: TRBV7-6
size: .
length: 13
D: .
J: TRBJ2-7
DNA: TGTGCCAGCAGCTTAGCCGGGGCTCACGAGCAGTACTTC
CDR3: CASSLAGAHEQYF

V: TRBV6-2/TRBV6-3
size: many
length: 15
D: .
J: TRBJ2-3
DNA: TGTGCCAGCACCCCCGGCGTGGGAGGCACAGATACGCAGTATTTT
CDR3: CASTPGVGGTDTQYF